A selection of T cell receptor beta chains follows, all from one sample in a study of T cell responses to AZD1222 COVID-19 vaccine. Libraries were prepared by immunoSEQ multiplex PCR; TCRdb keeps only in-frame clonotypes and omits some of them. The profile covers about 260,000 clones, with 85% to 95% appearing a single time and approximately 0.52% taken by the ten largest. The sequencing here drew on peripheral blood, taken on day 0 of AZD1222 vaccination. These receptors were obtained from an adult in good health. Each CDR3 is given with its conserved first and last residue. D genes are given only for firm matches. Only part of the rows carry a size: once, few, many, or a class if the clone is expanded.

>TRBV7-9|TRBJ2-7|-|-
CASSFSDRGEQYF
TGTGCCAGCAGCTTCTCGGACCGCGGGGAGCAGTACTTC
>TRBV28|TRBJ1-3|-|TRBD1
CASRQQGSSGNTIYF
TGTGCCAGCAGGCAACAGGGGAGCTCTGGAAACACCATATATTTT
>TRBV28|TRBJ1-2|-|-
CASSLGSYGYTF
TGTGCCAGCAGTTTAGGCAGCTATGGCTACACCTTC
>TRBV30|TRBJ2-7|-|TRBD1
CAWSGTGGILHEQYF
TGTGCCTGGAGCGGGACAGGGGGCATTTTACACGAGCAGTACTTC
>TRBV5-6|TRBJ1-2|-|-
CASSLLAGPKGYTF
TGTGCCAGCAGCTTGCTCGCGGGTCCGAAGGGCTACACCTTC
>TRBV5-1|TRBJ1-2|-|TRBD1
CASSLGQGRGGYTF
TGCGCCAGCAGCTTGGGACAGGGAAGAGGAGGCTACACCTTC
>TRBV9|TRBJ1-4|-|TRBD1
CASSQGQLNEKLFF
TGTGCCAGCAGCCAGGGACAGCTTAATGAAAAACTGTTTTTT
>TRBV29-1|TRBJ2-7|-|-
CSVGGQSYEQYF
TGCAGCGTTGGCGGGCAGTCCTACGAGCAGTACTTC
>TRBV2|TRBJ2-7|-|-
CASGPSWGEQYF
TGTGCCAGTGGACCTTCATGGGGCGAGCAGTACTTC
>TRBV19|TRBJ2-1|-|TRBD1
CASSILTGDEQFF
TGTGCCAGTAGTATACTGACAGGGGATGAGCAGTTCTTC
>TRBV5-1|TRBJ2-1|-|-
CASRLPRQDSDEQFF
TGCGCCAGCAGGTTGCCTAGACAGGATTCGGATGAGCAGTTCTTC
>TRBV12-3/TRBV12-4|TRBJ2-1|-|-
CASRARGNEQFF
TGTGCCAGCAGGGCCCGGGGGAATGAGCAGTTCTTC
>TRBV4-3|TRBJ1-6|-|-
CASSQRSSYNSPLHF
TGCGCCAGCAGCCAACGAAGCTCCTATAATTCACCCCTCCACTTT
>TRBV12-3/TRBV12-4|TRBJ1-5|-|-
CASSFFGNQPQHF
TGTGCCAGCAGTTTCTTTGGCAATCAGCCCCAGCATTTT
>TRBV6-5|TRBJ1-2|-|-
CASSPDRPYGYTF
TGTGCCAGCAGTCCCGACCGACCCTATGGCTACACCTTC
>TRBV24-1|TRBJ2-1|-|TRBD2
CATSGGTSGGYNEQFF
TGTGCCACCAGTGGCGGGACTAGCGGAGGATACAATGAGCAGTTCTTC
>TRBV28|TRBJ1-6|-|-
CASRWGFNSPLHF
TGTGCCAGCAGGTGGGGGTTTAATTCACCCCTCCACTTT
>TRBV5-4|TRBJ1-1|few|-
CASSLQNMNTEAFF
TGTGCCAGCAGCTTGCAGAATATGAACACTGAAGCTTTCTTT
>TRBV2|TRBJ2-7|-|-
CATSIGVHYEQYF
TGTGCCACCTCCATTGGAGTTCACTACGAGCAGTACTTC
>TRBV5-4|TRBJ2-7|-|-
CASSLGAEHVYEQYF
TGTGCCAGCAGCTTGGGTGCGGAGCATGTTTACGAGCAGTACTTC
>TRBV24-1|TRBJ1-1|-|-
CATSDSRRGNTEAFF
TGTGCCACCAGTGATTCGCGCAGGGGGAACACTGAAGCTTTCTTT
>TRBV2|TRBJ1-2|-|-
CASSDSANYGYTF
TGTGCCAGCAGTGACTCGGCAAACTATGGCTACACCTTC
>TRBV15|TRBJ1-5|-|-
CATSRRPSNQPQHF
TGTGCCACCAGCAGACGGCCTTCTAATCAGCCCCAGCATTTT
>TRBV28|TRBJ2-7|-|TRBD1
CASSTRGQGSEQYF
TGTGCCAGCAGTACCCGTGGACAGGGCTCCGAGCAGTACTTC
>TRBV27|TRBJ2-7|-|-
CASSLDQRLLEQYF
TGTGCCAGCAGCCTCGACCAGAGATTACTCGAGCAGTACTTC
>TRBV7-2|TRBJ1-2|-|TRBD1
CASSLEGTVYGYTF
TGTGCCAGCAGCTTAGAGGGGACAGTCTATGGCTACACCTTC
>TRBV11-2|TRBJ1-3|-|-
CASSLVAVGLGNTIYF
TGTGCCAGCAGCTTAGTAGCCGTGGGGTTGGGAAACACCATATATTTT
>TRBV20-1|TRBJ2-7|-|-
CSAPQGLEQYF
TGCAGTGCTCCCCAAGGGTTAGAGCAGTACTTC
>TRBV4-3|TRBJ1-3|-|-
CASSLTSGSSGNTIYF
TGCGCCAGCAGCCTCACCAGCGGCAGCTCTGGAAACACCATATATTTT
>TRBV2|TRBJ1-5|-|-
CASSRGGYSNQPQHF
TGTGCCAGCAGCCGGGGGGGCTATAGCAATCAGCCCCAGCATTTT
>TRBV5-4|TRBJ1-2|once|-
CASSFNIPGGYTF
TGTGCCAGCAGCTTTAACATCCCCGGTGGCTACACCTTC
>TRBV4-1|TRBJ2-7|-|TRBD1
CASSHPGQGLSYEQYF
TGCGCCAGCAGCCACCCGGGACAGGGCCTTTCCTACGAGCAGTACTTC